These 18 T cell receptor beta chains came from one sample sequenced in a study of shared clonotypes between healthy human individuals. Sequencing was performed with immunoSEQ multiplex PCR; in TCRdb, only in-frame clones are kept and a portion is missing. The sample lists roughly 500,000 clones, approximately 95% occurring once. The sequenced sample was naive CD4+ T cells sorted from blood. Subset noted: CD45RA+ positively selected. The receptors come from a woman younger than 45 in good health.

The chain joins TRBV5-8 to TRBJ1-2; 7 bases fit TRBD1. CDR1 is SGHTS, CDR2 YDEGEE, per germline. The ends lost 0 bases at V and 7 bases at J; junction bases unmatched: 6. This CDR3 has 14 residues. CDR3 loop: CASSLEAGGTGYTF. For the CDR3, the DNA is TGTGCCAGCAGCTTGGAGGCAGGGGGGACTGGCTACACCTTC. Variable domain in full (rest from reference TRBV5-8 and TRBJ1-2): EAGVTQSPTHLIKTRGQQATLRCSPISGHTSVYWYQQALGLGLQFLLWYDEGEERNRGNFPPRFSGRQFPNYSSELNVNALELEDSALYLCASSLEAGGTGYTFGSGTRLTVV.

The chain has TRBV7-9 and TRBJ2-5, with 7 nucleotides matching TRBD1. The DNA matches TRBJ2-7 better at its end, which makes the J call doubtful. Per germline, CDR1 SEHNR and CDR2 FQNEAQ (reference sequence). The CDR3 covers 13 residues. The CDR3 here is CASSLGDSYEQYF. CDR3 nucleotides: TGTGCCAGCAGCTTAGGGGACAGCTACGAGCAGTACTTC.

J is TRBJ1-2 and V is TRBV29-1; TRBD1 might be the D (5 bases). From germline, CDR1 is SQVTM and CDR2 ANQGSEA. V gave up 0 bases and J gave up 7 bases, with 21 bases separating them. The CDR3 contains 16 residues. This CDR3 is CSVEDWGTNRSGGYTF. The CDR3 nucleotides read TGCAGCGTTGAAGATTGGGGGACGAACAGGTCAGGTGGCTACACCTTC.

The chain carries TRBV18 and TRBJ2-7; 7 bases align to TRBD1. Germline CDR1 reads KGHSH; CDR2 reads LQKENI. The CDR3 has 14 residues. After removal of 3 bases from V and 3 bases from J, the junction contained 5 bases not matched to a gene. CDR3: CASSPQGDRYEQYF. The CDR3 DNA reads TGTGCCAGCTCACCCCAGGGGGATCGCTACGAGCAGTACTTC.

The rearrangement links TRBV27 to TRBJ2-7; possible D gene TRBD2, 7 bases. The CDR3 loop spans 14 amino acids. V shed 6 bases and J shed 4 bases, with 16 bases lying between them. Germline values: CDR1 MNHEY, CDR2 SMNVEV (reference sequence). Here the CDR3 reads CASRRGAGAYEQYF. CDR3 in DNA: TGTGCCAGCAGAAGGGGCGCGGGGGCTTACGAGCAGTACTTC.

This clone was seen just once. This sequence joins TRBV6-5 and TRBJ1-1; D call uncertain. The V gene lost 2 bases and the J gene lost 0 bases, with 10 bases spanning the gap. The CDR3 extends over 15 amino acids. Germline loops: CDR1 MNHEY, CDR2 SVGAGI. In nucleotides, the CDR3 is TGTGCCAGCAGTTACGAGGGAGGGATGAACACTGAAGCTTTCTTT. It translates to CASSYEGGMNTEAFF.

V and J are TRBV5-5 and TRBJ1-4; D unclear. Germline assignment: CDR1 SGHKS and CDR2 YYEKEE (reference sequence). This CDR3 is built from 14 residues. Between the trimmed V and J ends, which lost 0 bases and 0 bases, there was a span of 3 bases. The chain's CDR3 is CASSLGTTNEKLFF. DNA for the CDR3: TGTGCCAGCAGCTTGGGTACAACTAATGAAAAACTGTTTTTT.

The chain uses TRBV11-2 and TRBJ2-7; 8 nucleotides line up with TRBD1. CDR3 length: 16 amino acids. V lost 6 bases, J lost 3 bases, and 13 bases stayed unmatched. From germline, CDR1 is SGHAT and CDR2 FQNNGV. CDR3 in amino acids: CASRPGTGVLVYEQYF. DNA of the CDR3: TGTGCCAGCAGGCCCGGGACAGGTGTTCTGGTCTACGAGCAGTACTTC.

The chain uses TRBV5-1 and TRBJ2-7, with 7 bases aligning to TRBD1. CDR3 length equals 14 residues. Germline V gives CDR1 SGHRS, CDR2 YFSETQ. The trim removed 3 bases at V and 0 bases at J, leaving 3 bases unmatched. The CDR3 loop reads CASSYNRGSYEQYF. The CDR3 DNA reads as TGCGCCAGCAGCTACAACAGGGGCTCCTACGAGCAGTACTTC.

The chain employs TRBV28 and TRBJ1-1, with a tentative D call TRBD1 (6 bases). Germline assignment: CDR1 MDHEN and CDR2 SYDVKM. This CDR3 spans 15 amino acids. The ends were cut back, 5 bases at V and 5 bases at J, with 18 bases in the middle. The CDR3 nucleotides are TGTGCCAGCAGTCCCACAGGGAGGAAGGGGACTGAAGCTTTCTTT. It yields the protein CASSPTGRKGTEAFF.

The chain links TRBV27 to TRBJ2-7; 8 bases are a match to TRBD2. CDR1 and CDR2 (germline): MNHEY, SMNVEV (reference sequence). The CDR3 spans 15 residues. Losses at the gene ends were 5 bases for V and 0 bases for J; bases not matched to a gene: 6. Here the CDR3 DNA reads TGTGCCAGCAGTCCAAACCGGGGGGGCTCCTACGAGCAGTACTTC. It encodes CASSPNRGGSYEQYF.

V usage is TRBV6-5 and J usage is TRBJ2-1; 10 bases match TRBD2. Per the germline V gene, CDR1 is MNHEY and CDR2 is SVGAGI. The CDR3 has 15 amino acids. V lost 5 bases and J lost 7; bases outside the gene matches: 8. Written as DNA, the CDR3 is TGTGCCAGCAGTCCCTTAGCGGGAGGTTGGAATGAGCAGTTCTTC. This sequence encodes CASSPLAGGWNEQFF.

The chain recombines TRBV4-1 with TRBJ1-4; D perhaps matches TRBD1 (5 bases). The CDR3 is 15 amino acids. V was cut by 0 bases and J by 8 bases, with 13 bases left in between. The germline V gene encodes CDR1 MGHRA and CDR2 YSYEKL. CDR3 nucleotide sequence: TGCGCCAGCAGCCAAGAAGGTGAGGGGTGGGAAAAACTGTTTTTT. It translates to CASSQEGEGWEKLFF.

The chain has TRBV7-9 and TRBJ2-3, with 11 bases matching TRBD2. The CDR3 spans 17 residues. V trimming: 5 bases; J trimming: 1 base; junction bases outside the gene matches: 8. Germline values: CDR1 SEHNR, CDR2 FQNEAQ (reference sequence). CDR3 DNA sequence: TGTGCCAGCAGCCTCGGGACTAGCGGACTAGGCACAGATACGCAGTATTTT. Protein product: CASSLGTSGLGTDTQYF.

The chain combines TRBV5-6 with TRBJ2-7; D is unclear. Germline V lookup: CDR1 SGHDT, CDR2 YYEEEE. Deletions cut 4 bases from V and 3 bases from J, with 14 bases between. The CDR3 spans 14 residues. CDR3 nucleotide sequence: TGTGCCAGCAGCGACTTGGACGGCCGCTACGAGCAGTACTTC. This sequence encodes CASSDLDGRYEQYF.

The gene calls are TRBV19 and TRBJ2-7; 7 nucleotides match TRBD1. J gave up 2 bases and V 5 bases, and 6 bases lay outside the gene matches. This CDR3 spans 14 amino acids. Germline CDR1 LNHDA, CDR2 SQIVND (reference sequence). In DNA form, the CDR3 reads TGTGCCAGTAGTCCTAGACAGGGCGCCTACGAGCAGTACTTC. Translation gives CASSPRQGAYEQYF.

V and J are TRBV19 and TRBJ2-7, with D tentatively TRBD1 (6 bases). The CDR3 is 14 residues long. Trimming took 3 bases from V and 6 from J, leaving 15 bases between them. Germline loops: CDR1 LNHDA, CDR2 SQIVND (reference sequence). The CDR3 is CASSMQTGSREQYF. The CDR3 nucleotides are TGTGCCAGTAGTATGCAAACAGGGTCCCGCGAGCAGTACTTC.

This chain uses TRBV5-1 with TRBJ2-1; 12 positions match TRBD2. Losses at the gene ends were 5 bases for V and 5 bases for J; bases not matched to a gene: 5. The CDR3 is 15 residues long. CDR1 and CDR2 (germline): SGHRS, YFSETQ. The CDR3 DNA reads TGCGCCAGCAGTGACGGACTAGCGGGAAACAATGAGCAGTTCTTC. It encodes CASSDGLAGNNEQFF.